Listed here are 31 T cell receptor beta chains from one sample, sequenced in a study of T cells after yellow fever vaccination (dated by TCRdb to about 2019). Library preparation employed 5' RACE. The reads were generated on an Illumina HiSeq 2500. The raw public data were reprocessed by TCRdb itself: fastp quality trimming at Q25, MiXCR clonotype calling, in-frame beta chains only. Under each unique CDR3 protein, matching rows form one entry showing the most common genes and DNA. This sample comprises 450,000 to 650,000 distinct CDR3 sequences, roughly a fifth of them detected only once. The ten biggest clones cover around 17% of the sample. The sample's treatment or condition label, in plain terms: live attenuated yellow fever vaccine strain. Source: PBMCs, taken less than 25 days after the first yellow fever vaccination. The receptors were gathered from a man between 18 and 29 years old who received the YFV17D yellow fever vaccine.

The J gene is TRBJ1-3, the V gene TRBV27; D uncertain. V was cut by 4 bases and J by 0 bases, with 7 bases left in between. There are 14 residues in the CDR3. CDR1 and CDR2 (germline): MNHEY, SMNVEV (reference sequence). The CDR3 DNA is TGTGCCAGCAGTTATGATCGCTCTGGAAACACCATATATTTT. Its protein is CASSYDRSGNTIYF.

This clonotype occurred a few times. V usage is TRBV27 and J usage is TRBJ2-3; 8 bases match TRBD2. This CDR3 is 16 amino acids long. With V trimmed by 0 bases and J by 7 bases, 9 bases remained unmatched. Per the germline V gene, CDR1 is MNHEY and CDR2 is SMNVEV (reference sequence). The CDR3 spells CASSLSGGGPRNTQYF. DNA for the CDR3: TGTGCCAGCAGTTTATCTGGCGGGGGGCCCCGCAATACGCAGTATTTT.

The CDR3: CASSRGQGTYEQYF. The CDR3 DNA follows: TGTGCCAGCAGCCGGGGACAGGGGACCTACGAGCAGTACTTC. The rearrangement joins TRBV6-1 to TRBJ2-7, with 10 bases aligning to TRBD1. After removal of 6 bases from V and 2 bases from J, the junction contained 4 bases not matched to a gene. Germline V lookup: CDR1 MNHNS, CDR2 SASEGT. The CDR3 length is 14 residues.

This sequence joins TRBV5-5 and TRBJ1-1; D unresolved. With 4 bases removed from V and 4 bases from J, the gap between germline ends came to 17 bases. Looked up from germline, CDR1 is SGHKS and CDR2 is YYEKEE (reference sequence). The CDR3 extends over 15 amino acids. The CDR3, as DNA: TGTGCCAGCAGCCCTGGGCTTCCGGGTGGCACTGAAGCTTTCTTT. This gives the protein CASSPGLPGGTEAFF.

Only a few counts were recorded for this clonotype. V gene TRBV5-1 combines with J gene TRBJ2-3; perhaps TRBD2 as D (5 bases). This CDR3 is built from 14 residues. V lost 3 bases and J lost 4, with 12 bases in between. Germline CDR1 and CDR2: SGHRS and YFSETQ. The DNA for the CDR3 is TGCGCCAGCAGCTCAAACTACGGGGCAGATACGCAGTATTTT. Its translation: CASSSNYGADTQYF.

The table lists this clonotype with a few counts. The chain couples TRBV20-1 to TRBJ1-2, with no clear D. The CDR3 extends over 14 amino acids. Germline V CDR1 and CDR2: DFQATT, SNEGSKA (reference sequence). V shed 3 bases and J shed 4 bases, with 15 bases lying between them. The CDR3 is CSASSRQLGYGYTF. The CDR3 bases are TGCAGTGCTAGTTCCAGGCAACTCGGCTATGGCTACACCTTC.

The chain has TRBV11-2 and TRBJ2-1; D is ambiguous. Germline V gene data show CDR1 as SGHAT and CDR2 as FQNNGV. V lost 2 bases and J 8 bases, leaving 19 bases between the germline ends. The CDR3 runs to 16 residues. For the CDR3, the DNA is TGTGCCAGCAGCTTAATCTCCCTAGAATACCGCGATGAGCAGTTCTTC. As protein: CASSLISLEYRDEQFF.

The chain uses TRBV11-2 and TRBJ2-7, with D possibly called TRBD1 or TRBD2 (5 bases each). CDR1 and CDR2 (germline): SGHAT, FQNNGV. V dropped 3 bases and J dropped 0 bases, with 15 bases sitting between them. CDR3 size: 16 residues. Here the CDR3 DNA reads TGTGCCAGCAGCTTTGATGGGTGGGGGAACTCCTACGAGCAGTACTTC. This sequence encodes CASSFDGWGNSYEQYF.

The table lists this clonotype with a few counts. The CDR3 region is CASRQLYRDSYGYTF. CDR3 nucleotides: TGTGCCAGCAGACAGTTATATCGCGACTCCTATGGCTACACCTTC. The chain carries TRBV6-1 and TRBJ1-2; D is ambiguous. The V gene lost 6 bases and the J gene lost 4 bases, with 18 bases spanning the gap. The CDR3 sequence is 15 residues long. The V gene's germline CDR1 is MNHNS and CDR2 SASEGT.

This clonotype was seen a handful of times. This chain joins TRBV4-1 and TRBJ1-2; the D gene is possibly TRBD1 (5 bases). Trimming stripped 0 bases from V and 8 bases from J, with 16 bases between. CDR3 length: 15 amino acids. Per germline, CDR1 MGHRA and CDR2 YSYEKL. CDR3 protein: CASSQDARGVQGYTF. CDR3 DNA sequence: TGCGCCAGCAGCCAAGATGCGAGAGGGGTTCAGGGCTACACCTTC.

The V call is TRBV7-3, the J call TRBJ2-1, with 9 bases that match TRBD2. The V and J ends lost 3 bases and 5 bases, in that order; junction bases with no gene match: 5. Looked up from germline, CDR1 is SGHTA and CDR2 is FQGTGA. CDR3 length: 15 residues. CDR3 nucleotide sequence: TGTGCCAGCAGCTTCAGGACTAGCGTTGACAATGAGCAGTTCTTC. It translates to CASSFRTSVDNEQFF. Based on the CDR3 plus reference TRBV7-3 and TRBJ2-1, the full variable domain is GAGVSQTPSNKVTEKGKYVELRCDPISGHTALYWYRQSLGQGPEFLIYFQGTGAADDSGLPNDRFFAVRPEGSVSTLKIQRTERGDSAVYLCASSFRTSVDNEQFFGPGTRLTVL.

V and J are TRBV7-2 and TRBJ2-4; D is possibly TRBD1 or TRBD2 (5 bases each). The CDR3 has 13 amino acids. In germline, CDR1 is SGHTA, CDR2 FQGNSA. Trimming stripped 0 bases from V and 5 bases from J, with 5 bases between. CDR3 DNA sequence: TGTGCCAGCAGCTTAGCGGGGGAAAACATTCAGTACTTC. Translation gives CASSLAGENIQYF. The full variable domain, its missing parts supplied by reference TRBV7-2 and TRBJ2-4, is GAGVSQSPSNKVTEKGKDVELRCDPISGHTALYWYRQSLGQGLEFLIYFQGNSAPDKSGLPSDRFSAERTGGSVSTLTIQRTQQEDSAVYLCASSLAGENIQYFGAGTRLSVL.

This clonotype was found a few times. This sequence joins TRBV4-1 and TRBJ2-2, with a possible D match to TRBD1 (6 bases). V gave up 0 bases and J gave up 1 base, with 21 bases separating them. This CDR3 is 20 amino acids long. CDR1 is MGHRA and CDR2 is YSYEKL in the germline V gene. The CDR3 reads CASSQDKGLRRGMNTGELFF. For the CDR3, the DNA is TGCGCCAGCAGCCAAGATAAGGGTTTAAGAAGGGGGATGAACACCGGGGAGCTGTTTTTT.

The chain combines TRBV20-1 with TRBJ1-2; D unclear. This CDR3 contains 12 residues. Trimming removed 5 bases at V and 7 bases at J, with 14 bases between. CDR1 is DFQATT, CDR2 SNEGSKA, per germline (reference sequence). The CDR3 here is CSALSGVFGYTF. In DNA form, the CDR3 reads TGCAGTGCTCTTAGTGGGGTATTTGGCTACACCTTC.

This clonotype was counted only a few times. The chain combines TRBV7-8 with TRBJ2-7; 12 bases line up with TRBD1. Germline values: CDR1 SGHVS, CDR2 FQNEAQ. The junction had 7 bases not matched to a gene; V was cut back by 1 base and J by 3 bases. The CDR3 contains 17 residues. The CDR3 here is CASSLEGTGGYGYEQYV. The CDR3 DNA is TGTGCCAGCAGCTTAGAAGGGACAGGGGGCTATGGCTACGAGCAGTACGTC.

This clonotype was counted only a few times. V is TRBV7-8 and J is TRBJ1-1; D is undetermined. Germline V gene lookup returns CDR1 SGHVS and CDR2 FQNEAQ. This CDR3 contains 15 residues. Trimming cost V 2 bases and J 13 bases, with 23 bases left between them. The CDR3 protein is CASSLTPGRREEDFF. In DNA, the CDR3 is TGTGCCAGCAGCTTAACCCCTGGTCGGCGCGAGGAGGATTTCTTT.

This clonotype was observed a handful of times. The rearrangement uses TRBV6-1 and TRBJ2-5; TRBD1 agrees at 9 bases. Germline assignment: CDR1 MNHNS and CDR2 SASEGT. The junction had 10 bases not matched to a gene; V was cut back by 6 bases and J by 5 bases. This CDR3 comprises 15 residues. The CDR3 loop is CASSASGTGKETQYF. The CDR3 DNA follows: TGTGCCAGCAGCGCATCCGGGACAGGGAAGGAGACCCAGTACTTC.

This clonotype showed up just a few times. The CDR3 loop reads CASKDSSGELFF. The CDR3, as DNA: TGTGCCAGCAAAGACAGTTCCGGGGAGCTGTTTTTT. The rearrangement uses TRBV28 and TRBJ2-2; tentatively, D is TRBD1 (5 bases). CDR3 length: 12 amino acids. Between the trimmed V and J ends, which lost 7 bases and 6 bases, there was a span of 9 bases. In germline, CDR1 is MDHEN, CDR2 SYDVKM.

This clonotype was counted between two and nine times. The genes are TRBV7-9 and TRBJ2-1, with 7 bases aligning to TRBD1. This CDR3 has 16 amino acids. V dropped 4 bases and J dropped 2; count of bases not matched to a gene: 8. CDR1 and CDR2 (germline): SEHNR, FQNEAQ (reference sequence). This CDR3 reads CASSSTTGSTYNEQFF. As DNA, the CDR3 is TGTGCCAGCAGCTCGACGACAGGGTCGACCTACAATGAGCAGTTCTTC. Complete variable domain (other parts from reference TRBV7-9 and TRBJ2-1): DTGVSQNPRHKITKRGQNVTFRCDPISEHNRLYWYRQTLGQGPEFLTYFQNEAQLEKSRLLSDRFSAERPKGSFSTLEIQRTEQGDSAMYLCASSSTTGSTYNEQFFGPGTRLTVL.

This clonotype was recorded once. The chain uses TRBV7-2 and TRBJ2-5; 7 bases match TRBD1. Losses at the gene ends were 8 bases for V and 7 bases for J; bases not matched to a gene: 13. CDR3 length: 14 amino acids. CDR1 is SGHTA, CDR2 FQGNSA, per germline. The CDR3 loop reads CASAGSQGVGTQYF. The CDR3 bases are TGTGCCAGCGCCGGTTCGCAGGGGGTTGGGACCCAGTACTTC.

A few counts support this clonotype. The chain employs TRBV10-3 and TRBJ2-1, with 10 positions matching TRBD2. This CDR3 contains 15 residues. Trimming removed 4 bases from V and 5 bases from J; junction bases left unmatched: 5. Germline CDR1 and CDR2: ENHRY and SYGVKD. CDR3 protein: CAISGGAGGNNEQFF. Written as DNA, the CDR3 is TGTGCCATCAGTGGAGGAGCGGGGGGGAACAATGAGCAGTTCTTC.

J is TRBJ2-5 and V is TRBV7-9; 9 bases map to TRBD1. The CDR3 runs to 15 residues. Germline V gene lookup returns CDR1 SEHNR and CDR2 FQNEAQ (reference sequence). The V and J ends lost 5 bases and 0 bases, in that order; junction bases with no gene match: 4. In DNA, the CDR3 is TGTGCCAGCAGCCCCACAGGGGGCTACCAAGAGACCCAGTACTTC. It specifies CASSPTGGYQETQYF.

In DNA, the CDR3 is TGTGCCAGCAGCCAAGAGGTACCAGGGGGGATGGAAAACATTCAGTACTTC. This translates into CASSQEVPGGMENIQYF. This rearrangement joins TRBV3-1 to TRBJ2-4; a weak D match, TRBD1 (7 bases). Germline lookup yields CDR1 LGHDT and CDR2 YNNKEL (reference sequence). Trimming removed 0 bases from V and 5 bases from J, with 17 bases in between. The CDR3 spans 17 residues. The variable domain in full, with the rest retrieved from reference TRBV3-1 and TRBJ2-4, is DTAVSQTPKYLVTQMGNDKSIKCEQNLGHDTMYWYKQDSKKFLKIMFSYNNKELIINETVPNRFSPKSPDKAHLNLHINSLELGDSAVYFCASSQEVPGGMENIQYFGAGTRLSVL.

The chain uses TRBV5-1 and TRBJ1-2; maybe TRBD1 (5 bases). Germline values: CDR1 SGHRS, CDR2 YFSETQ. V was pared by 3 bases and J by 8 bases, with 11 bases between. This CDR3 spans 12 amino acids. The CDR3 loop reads CASSSTAWGYTF. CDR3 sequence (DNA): TGCGCCAGCAGCTCGACAGCGTGGGGCTACACCTTC.

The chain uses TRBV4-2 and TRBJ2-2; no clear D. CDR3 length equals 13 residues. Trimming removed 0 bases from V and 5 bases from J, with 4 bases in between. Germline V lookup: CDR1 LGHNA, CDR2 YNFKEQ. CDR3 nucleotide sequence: TGTGCCAGCAGCCAAGAGAGGACCGGGGAGCTGTTTTTT. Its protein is CASSQERTGELFF.

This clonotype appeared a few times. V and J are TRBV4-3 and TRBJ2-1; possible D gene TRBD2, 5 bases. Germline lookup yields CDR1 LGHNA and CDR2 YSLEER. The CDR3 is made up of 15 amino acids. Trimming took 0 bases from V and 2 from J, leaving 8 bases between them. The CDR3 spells CASSQELGPYNEQFF. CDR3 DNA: TGCGCCAGCAGCCAAGAACTAGGTCCCTACAATGAGCAGTTCTTC.

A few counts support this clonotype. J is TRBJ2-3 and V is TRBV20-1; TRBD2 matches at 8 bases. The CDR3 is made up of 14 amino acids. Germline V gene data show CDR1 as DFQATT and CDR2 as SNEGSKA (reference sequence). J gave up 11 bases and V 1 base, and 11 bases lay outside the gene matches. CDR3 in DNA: TGCAGTGCTAGAGGCCCGGTAGTAGCGGGGCGGCAGTATTTT. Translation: CSARGPVVAGRQYF.

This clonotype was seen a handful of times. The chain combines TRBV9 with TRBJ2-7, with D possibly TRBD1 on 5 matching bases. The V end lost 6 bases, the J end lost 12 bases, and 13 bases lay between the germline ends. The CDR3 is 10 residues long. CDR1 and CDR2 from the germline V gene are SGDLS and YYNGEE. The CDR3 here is CASTRQGRYV. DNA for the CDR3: TGTGCCAGCACCCGCCAGGGTAGGTACGTC.

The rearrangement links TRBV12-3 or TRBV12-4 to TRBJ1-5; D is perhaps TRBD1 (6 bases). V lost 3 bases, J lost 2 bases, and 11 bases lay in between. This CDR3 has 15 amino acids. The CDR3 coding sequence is TGTGCCAGCAGTTTTGGGGCAGGGGGCAATCAGCCCCAGCATTTT. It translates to CASSFGAGGNQPQHF.

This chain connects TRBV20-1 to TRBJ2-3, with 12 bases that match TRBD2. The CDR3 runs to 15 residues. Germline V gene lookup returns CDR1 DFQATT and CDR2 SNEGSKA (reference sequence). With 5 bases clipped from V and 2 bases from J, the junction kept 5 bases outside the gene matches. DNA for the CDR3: TGCAGTGCTCAGCTAGCGGGGGGGCCCACAGATACGCAGTATTTT. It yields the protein CSAQLAGGPTDTQYF.

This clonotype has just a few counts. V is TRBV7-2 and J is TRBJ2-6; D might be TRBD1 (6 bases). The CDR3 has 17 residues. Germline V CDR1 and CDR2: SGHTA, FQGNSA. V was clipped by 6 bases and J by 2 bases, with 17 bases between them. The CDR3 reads CASRVKGQLTGANVLTF. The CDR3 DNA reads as TGTGCCAGCAGAGTGAAAGGACAGCTAACTGGGGCCAACGTCCTGACTTTC.